This T cell receptor beta chain was recorded in a study of blood T cell repertoires in COVID-19. At the level of the study: Specimens from acute and convalescent COVID-19 originated in the United States, Italy and Spain. PBMCs, B-cell-depleted T cells, or T cells were the source of the cDNA or gDNA that made up the material.

CDR3 length: 18 residues. In germline, CDR1 is MDHEN, CDR2 SYDVKM. After removal of 4 bases from V and 4 bases from J, the junction contained 12 bases not matched to a gene. Authors' methods: Amplified reference gene primers provided the basis for estimating nucleated cell counts. Only in-frame clones appear in the TCRdb table, and some are missing; sequencing was by immunoSEQ multiplex PCR. The DNA was the basis for D and trimming; V, J and clone size are from that table. The table records approximately 670,000 clones, about 87% of them present only once. This clonotype was sampled from a young woman with acute or convalescent COVID-19. The chain joins TRBV28 to TRBJ1-5, with 11 positions matching TRBD1. Sequencing input: peripheral blood. CDR3 sequence (DNA): TGTGCCAGCAGTTCCTGGACAGGGGGCGTCGTATGGAATCAGCCCCAGCATTTT. Translated: CASSSWTGGVVWNQPQHF.